The 21 T cell receptor beta chains presented below share a single source sample, sequenced in a study of blood T cell repertoires in COVID-19 (TCRdb year 2020). The library was generated by the immunoSEQ multiplex PCR assay. In its TCRdb copy, this immuneACCESS table keeps in-frame sequences only and misses some clones. Where compared with another copy, unresolved V genes explain less than half of these, and the others have no known cause. This sample holds about 360,000 clones; 80% to 90% were observed only once. Of the sample, 1% to 1.5% is held by the ten largest clones. The sample taken for sequencing was PBMCs or T cells enriched from blood (not recorded which). These receptors originate from a man aged 30 to 45 who had recovered from COVID-19.

This clone was detected only a few times. The rearrangement uses TRBV27 and TRBJ2-2; D perhaps matches TRBD2 (6 bases). This CDR3 is 13 amino acids long. V was trimmed by 11 bases and J by 4 bases, leaving 14 bases between them. Germline CDR1 reads MNHEY; CDR2 reads SMNVEV (reference sequence). The CDR3 sequence is CAAGRLGTGELFF. The DNA of the CDR3 is TGTGCCGCTGGGAGGCTGGGCACCGGGGAGCTGTTTTTT.

CDR3 coding DNA: TGTGCCAGCAGCTTGGGGGGACAGCCGCCTGAAGCTTTCTTT. Translation gives CASSLGGQPPEAFF. The V and J genes are TRBV5-6 and TRBJ1-1; 7 bases agree with TRBD1. The CDR3 length is 14 residues. The J segment lost 6 bases and the V segment lost 0 bases, leaving 5 bases of the junction unmatched. The V gene's germline CDR1 is SGHDT and CDR2 YYEEEE.

The chain joins TRBV19 to TRBJ1-2, with 8 bases aligning to TRBD1. With V trimmed by 5 bases and J by 4 bases, 12 bases remained unmatched. CDR3 length: 16 residues. Germline CDR1 and CDR2: LNHDA and SQIVND (reference sequence). For the CDR3, the DNA is TGTGCCAGTAGTGTTTCTCGACAGGGGTCGGGCTATGGCTACACCTTC. Residues: CASSVSRQGSGYGYTF.

This chain links TRBV6-5 with TRBJ1-2; the D is unclear. The V gene lost 6 bases and the J gene lost 8 bases, with 7 bases spanning the gap. CDR3 length: 10 amino acids. The germline V gene encodes CDR1 MNHEY and CDR2 SVGAGI. CDR3 protein: CASRQKGYTF. As DNA, the CDR3 is TGTGCCAGCAGGCAGAAAGGCTACACCTTC.

This chain connects TRBV19 to TRBJ2-2; D is perhaps TRBD1 (5 bases). The CDR3 covers 16 residues. V lost 1 base to trimming and J lost 5 bases, with 14 bases between them. Germline CDR1 reads LNHDA; CDR2 reads SQIVND (reference sequence). The CDR3 spells CASSIGTQTWTGELFF. Here the CDR3 DNA reads TGTGCCAGTAGTATAGGGACACAAACGTGGACCGGGGAGCTGTTTTTT.

This clone was found once. DNA for the CDR3: TGTGCCAGCAGCTTGGCCATAGAGGGCAGTGGCTACACCTTC. Translating gives CASSLAIEGSGYTF. This chain joins TRBV5-4 and TRBJ1-2, with D unresolved. Germline V gene sequence: CDR1 SGHNT, CDR2 YYREEE (reference sequence). The ends were cut back, 0 bases at V and 7 bases at J, with 13 bases in the middle. The CDR3 consists of 14 residues.

This rearrangement joins TRBV5-1 to TRBJ2-1, with D possibly TRBD1 on 6 matching bases. V gave up 4 bases and J gave up 9 bases, with 26 bases separating them. The length of the CDR3 is 17 residues. Germline V gene data show CDR1 as SGHRS and CDR2 as YFSETQ. The CDR3 is CASSPPLLGVATGEQFF. CDR3 nucleotide sequence: TGCGCCAGCAGCCCTCCCTTACTGGGGGTAGCGACAGGTGAGCAGTTCTTC.

The chain combines TRBV4-2 with TRBJ1-1; weak D call: TRBD1 (5 bases). This CDR3 has 14 residues. Germline values: CDR1 LGHNA, CDR2 YNFKEQ. V was clipped by 1 base and J by 2 bases, with 8 bases between them. The DNA of the CDR3 is TGTGCCAGCAGCCAAGTTGACAGTAACACTGAAGCTTTCTTT. This sequence encodes CASSQVDSNTEAFF.

V usage is TRBV30 and J usage is TRBJ1-2, with D unresolved. CDR3 size: 11 residues. V was clipped by 7 bases and J by 5 bases, with 11 bases between them. The germline V gene has CDR1 GTSNPN and CDR2 SVGIG (reference sequence). The CDR3 coding sequence is TGTGCCTTTAGGACGGGGTATGGCTACACCTTC. This sequence encodes CAFRTGYGYTF.

The V and J genes are TRBV19 and TRBJ1-5; TRBD1 agrees at 10 bases. CDR3 length: 22 residues. The trim removed 7 bases at V and 0 bases at J, leaving 24 bases unmatched. Germline V gives CDR1 LNHDA, CDR2 SQIVND (reference sequence). The CDR3 loop reads CASNRITLFDRGPEVSNQPQHF. The CDR3 coding sequence is TGTGCCAGTAATCGTATAACCCTCTTTGACAGGGGGCCCGAGGTTAGCAATCAGCCCCAGCATTTT.

V and J are TRBV6-1 and TRBJ1-1; TRBD1 matches 8 bases. This CDR3 is 15 amino acids long. With 3 bases clipped from V and 7 bases from J, the junction kept 10 bases outside the gene matches. Germline assignment: CDR1 MNHNS and CDR2 SASEGT. The CDR3 DNA reads TGTGCCAGCAGTGACCGGGACAGGAATTATTATGAAGCTTTCTTT. Protein: CASSDRDRNYYEAFF.

V usage is TRBV10-3 and J usage is TRBJ1-5; 7 nucleotides line up with TRBD1. V dropped 2 bases and J dropped 2; count of bases not matched to a gene: 12. The CDR3 extends over 18 amino acids. Looked up from germline, CDR1 is ENHRY and CDR2 is SYGVKD. The CDR3 DNA is TGTGCCATCAGTGAGACAGAGGGGGCAGGGGAGCGCAATCAGCCCCAGCATTTT. Translation gives CAISETEGAGERNQPQHF.

This clone came up a few times. This chain joins TRBV30 and TRBJ1-6; no clear D. V gave up 1 base and J gave up 3 bases, with 4 bases separating them. Germline V gene data show CDR1 as GTSNPN and CDR2 as SVGIG (reference sequence). This CDR3 has 13 residues. The CDR3 loop reads CAWSDSYNSPLHF. CDR3 in DNA: TGTGCCTGGAGTGATAGCTATAATTCACCCCTCCACTTT.

A note on this clone: The sample has other DNA sequences that encode this CDR3 too. V and J are TRBV9 and TRBJ1-2, with D unclear. The V gene's germline CDR1 is SGDLS and CDR2 YYNGEE. The CDR3 has 13 residues. The V gene lost 0 bases and the J gene lost 2 bases, with 5 bases spanning the gap. In DNA, the CDR3 is TGTGCCAGCAGCGTAGAATCGAACTATGGCTACACCTTC. This gives the protein CASSVESNYGYTF.

The chain recombines TRBV7-9 with TRBJ2-1, with D tentatively TRBD1 (5 bases). Between the trimmed V and J ends, which lost 5 bases and 2 bases, there was a span of 13 bases. The CDR3 is made up of 15 amino acids. CDR1 is SEHNR and CDR2 is FQNEAQ in the germline V gene (reference sequence). CDR3 sequence reads: CASSASGSTYNEQFF. The DNA for the CDR3 is TGTGCCAGCAGCGCCTCAGGGTCCACCTACAATGAGCAGTTCTTC.

This chain joins TRBV4-1 and TRBJ1-3, with D possibly being TRBD1 (6 bases). With 3 bases removed from V and 5 bases from J, the gap between germline ends came to 20 bases. From germline, CDR1 is MGHRA and CDR2 YSYEKL. The CDR3 has 17 residues. The CDR3 loop is CASSQDRGTSGRNTIYF. The CDR3, as DNA: TGCGCCAGCAGCCAGGATAGAGGGACATCGGGTAGAAACACCATATATTTT.

The chain has TRBV6-5 and TRBJ1-4; a possible D gene is TRBD1 (6 bases). CDR1 is MNHEY, CDR2 SVGAGI, per germline. V was shortened by 8 bases and J by 0 bases, with 10 bases between the two germline ends. The CDR3 runs 14 residues. CDR3 loop: CASGYRATNEKLFF. DNA of the CDR3: TGTGCCAGCGGCTACAGGGCAACTAATGAAAAACTGTTTTTT.

This chain connects TRBV19 to TRBJ2-1; tentatively, D is TRBD2 (5 bases). Trimming removed 4 bases from V and 0 bases from J, with 10 bases in between. Germline-derived CDR1 and CDR2 are LNHDA and SQIVND (reference sequence). The CDR3 is 15 residues long. The CDR3 nucleotides are TGTGCCAGTAGTACAAGCGGTAGCTCCTACAATGAGCAGTTCTTC. It encodes CASSTSGSSYNEQFF.

The chain uses TRBV7-6 and TRBJ1-2; D ambiguous. Between the trimmed V and J ends, which lost 5 bases and 8 bases, there was a span of 9 bases. The CDR3 sequence is 11 residues long. CDR1 is SGHVS and CDR2 is FNYEAQ in the germline V gene. The DNA of the CDR3 is TGTGCCAGCAGCCCCGGGGAGGGCTACACCTTC. This translates into CASSPGEGYTF.

The chain uses TRBV30 and TRBJ1-6; unclear D gene. CDR1 is GTSNPN and CDR2 is SVGIG in the germline V gene (reference sequence). Trimming pared 0 bases from V and 10 bases from J, leaving 10 bases between. This CDR3 spans 13 amino acids. DNA for the CDR3: TGTGCCTGGAGTGTACGAGGTAACTCACCCCTCCACTTT. Protein product: CAWSVRGNSPLHF.

The V gene is TRBV18, the J gene TRBJ1-2; 7 positions agree with TRBD1. CDR3 length equals 13 residues. Germline assignment: CDR1 KGHSH and CDR2 LQKENI. V was clipped by 3 bases and J by 4 bases; unmatched bases: 2. CDR3 in DNA: TGTGCCAGCTCACCCGGGACAGCCTATGGCTACACCTTC. Its translation is CASSPGTAYGYTF.